What follows are 22 T cell receptor beta chains derived from one specimen sequenced in a study of T cells after yellow fever vaccination (dated by TCRdb to about 2019). Library preparation used 5' RACE. The instrument was an Illumina HiSeq 2500. TCRdb itself trimmed the public reads at Q25 with fastp, ran MiXCR and retained productive beta chains. Rows are combined by CDR3 protein, so each entry shows the most common genes and DNA. In all, the sample holds some 670,000 distinct CDR3 sequences, and approximately 13% of those were seen once. Approximately 15% of the sample is taken by the ten largest. The treatment or condition label for this specimen denotes: live attenuated yellow fever vaccine strain. The material sequenced was PBMCs, taken on the day of the yellow fever booster vaccination. The source of these receptors is a man younger than 40 who received the YFV17D yellow fever vaccine.

V and J are TRBV6-1 and TRBJ2-1, with 12 bases lining up with TRBD1. There are 18 residues in the CDR3. The germline V gene has CDR1 MNHNS and CDR2 SASEGT. The V and J ends lost 4 bases and 2 bases, in that order; junction bases with no gene match: 9. The CDR3 here is CASSAGTGGFGAYNEQFF. CDR3 coding DNA: TGTGCCAGCAGTGCCGGGACAGGGGGCTTTGGTGCCTACAATGAGCAGTTCTTC.

This clonotype has only a few counts. The chain employs TRBV30 and TRBJ1-2; 7 bases map to TRBD1. Germline CDR1 reads GTSNPN; CDR2 reads SVGIG (reference sequence). J gave up 5 bases and V 3 bases, and 6 bases lay outside the gene matches. The CDR3 runs to 13 residues. The CDR3: CAWSLGTVYGYTF. The CDR3 nucleotides are TGTGCCTGGAGCCTCGGGACAGTTTATGGCTACACCTTC.

This clonotype was detected a few times. The genes are TRBV12-3 or TRBV12-4 and TRBJ2-5; 9 bases line up with TRBD1. The CDR3 contains 15 residues. V dropped 6 bases and J dropped 5; count of bases not matched to a gene: 10. CDR3 in amino acids: CASSKTGGVRETQYF. The CDR3 DNA follows: TGTGCCAGCAGCAAGACAGGGGGAGTGCGGGAGACCCAGTACTTC.

This clonotype was picked up a small number of times. The chain is built from TRBV18 and TRBJ1-6; a possible D gene is TRBD1 (6 bases). This CDR3 has 15 amino acids. Looked up from germline, CDR1 is KGHSH and CDR2 is LQKENI. The V and J ends lost 3 bases and 9 bases respectively, with 15 bases between them. The CDR3 here is CASSPRGWGGSPLHF. The CDR3 bases are TGTGCCAGCTCACCCAGGGGTTGGGGTGGTTCACCCCTCCACTTT.

The sample holds a few counts of this clonotype. J is TRBJ2-2 and V is TRBV7-9; 7 bases line up with TRBD1. Germline CDR1 reads SEHNR; CDR2 reads FQNEAQ (reference sequence). V shed 5 bases, J shed 4 bases, and the junction held 7 bases outside the gene matches. This CDR3 has 15 amino acids. The CDR3 DNA is TGTGCCAGCAGCCTACAGGGGAAAGGCACCGGGGAGCTGTTTTTT. Protein sequence: CASSLQGKGTGELFF.

The rearrangement links TRBV9 to TRBJ2-2; a weak D match, TRBD2 (5 bases). Germline assignment: CDR1 SGDLS and CDR2 YYNGEE. This CDR3 region has 14 residues. Deletions cut 5 bases from V and 6 bases from J, with 14 bases between. The CDR3 here is CASSPGVGSGELFF. The CDR3 DNA follows: TGTGCCAGCAGTCCCGGGGTCGGGTCCGGGGAGCTGTTTTTT.

This clonotype showed up many times. The V call is TRBV6-5, the J call TRBJ2-1; TRBD2 matches 11 bases. The trim removed 7 bases at V and 9 bases at J, leaving 2 bases unmatched. This CDR3 comprises 12 residues. Germline loops: CDR1 MNHEY, CDR2 SVGAGI. This CDR3 is CASTGLAGEQFF. The CDR3 DNA sequence: TGTGCCAGCACCGGACTAGCGGGTGAGCAGTTCTTC.

This chain links TRBV7-2 with TRBJ2-5; the D gene could be TRBD1 or TRBD2 (5 bases each). This CDR3 is built from 12 residues. Between the trimmed V and J ends, which lost 8 bases and 0 bases, there was a span of 7 bases. Germline lookup yields CDR1 SGHTA and CDR2 FQGNSA. The DNA of the CDR3 is TGTGCCAGCCGGGGCGACCAAGAGACCCAGTACTTC. Its protein is CASRGDQETQYF.

This clonotype was counted a few times. The chain links TRBV23-1 to TRBJ2-3; maybe TRBD1 (6 bases). Being an ORF, TRBV23-1 has a function that is uncertain. The CDR3 totals 14 residues. V lost 6 bases and J 6 bases, leaving 16 bases between the germline ends. CDR3 in amino acids: CASRGAAGADTQYF. CDR3 nucleotide sequence: TGCGCCAGCAGAGGGGCGGCAGGGGCCGATACGCAGTATTTT.

This clonotype was counted a few times. The chain uses TRBV20-1 and TRBJ2-3; no clear D. Germline CDR1 is DFQATT and CDR2 is SNEGSKA (reference sequence). The germline V and J ends were trimmed by 7 bases and 1 base, with 9 bases remaining between them. The CDR3 sequence is 12 residues long. CDR3 region: CSGWSGTDTQYF. The CDR3, as DNA: TGCAGTGGATGGAGCGGCACAGATACGCAGTATTTT.

This clonotype appeared a few times. The chain is built from TRBV4-3 and TRBJ1-1; no clear D gene. The CDR3 is 16 amino acids. Trimming removed 0 bases at V and 7 bases at J, with 18 bases between. Looked up from germline, CDR1 is LGHNA and CDR2 is YSLEER. In DNA, the CDR3 is TGCGCCAGCAGCCAAGAGGGAGGGCCACGGAACTATGAAGCTTTCTTT. As protein: CASSQEGGPRNYEAFF.

In its sample, this clonotype was seen many times. The CDR3 sequence: CSTRQGSYGYTF. Here the CDR3 DNA reads TGCAGCACAAGACAGGGTTCTTATGGCTACACCTTC. V usage is TRBV29-1 and J usage is TRBJ1-2; 7 bases agree with TRBD1. This CDR3 comprises 12 residues. Looked up from germline, CDR1 is SQVTM and CDR2 is ANQGSEA. Trimming at V came to 8 bases and at J to 5 bases, leaving 8 bases not matched to a gene.

V gene TRBV10-3 combines with J gene TRBJ2-1; D gene ambiguous. The CDR3 length is 12 residues. Germline lookup yields CDR1 ENHRY and CDR2 SYGVKD. V was cut by 10 bases and J by 4 bases, with 11 bases left in between. In DNA, the CDR3 is TGTGCCACCTCCAAAGAATACAATGAGCAGTTCTTC. The encoded protein is CATSKEYNEQFF.

This clonotype was counted a few times. The chain recombines TRBV12-3 or TRBV12-4 with TRBJ1-1; D uncertain. V was cut by 2 bases and J by 6 bases, with 10 bases left in between. There are 13 residues in the CDR3. CDR3 DNA: TGTGCCAGCAGTTTACTGGGAAAGGCTGAAGCTTTCTTT. Encoded protein: CASSLLGKAEAFF.

This chain uses TRBV28 with TRBJ2-3; possible D gene TRBD2, 5 bases. CDR3 size: 16 residues. Germline lookup yields CDR1 MDHEN and CDR2 SYDVKM. V gave up 8 bases and J gave up 1 base, with 19 bases separating them. The CDR3 DNA reads as TGTGCCAGCGTACCTTTAGGGAGACTCGGCACAGATACGCAGTATTTT. It yields the protein CASVPLGRLGTDTQYF.

The chain is built from TRBV5-1 and TRBJ2-2; no firm D call. CDR1 is SGHRS and CDR2 is YFSETQ in the germline V gene. The V end was cut by 3 bases, the J end by 3 bases, with 12 bases between. CDR3 length equals 15 residues. The CDR3 protein is CASSSFAGHTGELFF. The CDR3, as DNA: TGCGCCAGCAGCTCTTTCGCTGGACACACCGGGGAGCTGTTTTTT. Full variable domain (missing parts from reference TRBV5-1 and TRBJ2-2): KAGVTQTPRYLIKTRGQQVTLSCSPISGHRSVSWYQQTPGQGLQFLFEYFSETQRNKGNFPGRFSGRQFSNSRSEMNVSTLELGDSALYLCASSSFAGHTGELFFGEGSRLTVL.

The chain combines TRBV28 with TRBJ2-6, with 11 bases aligning to TRBD1. With 8 bases clipped from V and 1 base from J, the junction kept 4 bases outside the gene matches. The CDR3 spans 16 residues. From germline, CDR1 is MDHEN and CDR2 SYDVKM. The CDR3 region has the DNA TGTGCCAGCCTCGGACAGGGGGCTTCTGGGGCCAACGTCCTGACTTTC. Its protein product is CASLGQGASGANVLTF.

This clonotype was counted many times. The junction departs from the called germline gene at one end, perhaps through a read error. This chain uses TRBV5-1 with TRBJ1-2; D might be TRBD1 (6 bases). CDR1 and CDR2 from the germline V gene are SGHRS and YFSETQ. This CDR3 contains 13 residues. As DNA, the CDR3 is TGTGCCAGCAGTTTGGGGGGGCCGGGGGGCTACACCTTC. Translating it yields CASSLGGPGGYTF. The entire variable domain, with the rest obtained from reference TRBV5-1 and TRBJ1-2, is as follows: KAGVTQTPRYLIKTRGQQVTLSCSPISGHRSVSWYQQTPGQGLQFLFEYFSETQRNKGNFPGRFSGRQFSNSRSEMNVSTLELGDSALYLCASSLGGPGGYTFGSGTRLTVV.

This sequence joins TRBV12-3 or TRBV12-4 and TRBJ1-4, with TRBD1 matching over 9 bases. V gave up 6 bases and J gave up 7 bases; unmatched junction bases: 6. The CDR3 consists of 14 residues. DNA for the CDR3: TGTGCCAGCAGCCGACAGGGGGTTATTGAAAAACTGTTTTTT. It codes for CASSRQGVIEKLFF.

As for this clonotype: The junction and the germline gene differ at one end; a read error may be behind it. The genes are TRBV29-1 and TRBJ2-1; 8 nucleotides match TRBD2. The CDR3 runs 11 residues. Looked up from germline, CDR1 is SQVTM and CDR2 is ANQGSEA. CDR3 residues: CSVEGGLAAGF. The CDR3 DNA is TGCAGCGTTGAAGGTGGACTAGCCGCGGGGTTC.

This clonotype was seen at least ten times. The CDR3 is CASSLVGGADTQYF. The CDR3 nucleotides read TGTGCCAGCAGCTTAGTTGGGGGAGCAGATACGCAGTATTTT. The J gene is TRBJ2-3, the V gene TRBV7-2, with D tentatively TRBD1 or TRBD2 (5 bases each). The CDR3 runs 14 residues. The V end was cut by 1 base, the J end by 4 bases, with 9 bases between. Looked up from germline, CDR1 is SGHTA and CDR2 is FQGNSA.

The chain uses TRBV10-3 and TRBJ2-6, with D perhaps TRBD2 (6 bases). V was trimmed by 2 bases and J by 2 bases, leaving 7 bases between them. CDR3 length: 15 amino acids. Germline assignment: CDR1 ENHRY and CDR2 SYGVKD. Written as DNA, the CDR3 is TGTGCCATCAGTGAGAGGAGGGCTGGGGCCAACGTCCTGACTTTC. Translation gives CAISERRAGANVLTF.